This record covers a single TCR beta chain. Its antigen is unknown. Vbeta (60) and Jbeta (13) primers were used in the PCR. Clones were read by immunoSEQ multiplex PCR, and TCRdb kept only the in-frame ones, dropping some. There are about 120,000 clones in the sample; under 80% occur only once, and over 25% lies in the top ten. This sample is part of a study of cytomegalovirus exposure and HLA in healthy donors. General study points: The study found most TCR sequences rare, yet found some public TCRs in many donors. Across all donors, roughly uniform sequencing depth was an assumption of the presence/absence analyses. Exclusion as indistinguishable affected some V segments, including TRBV6-2 and TRBV6-3.

CDR1 is MNHEY and CDR2 is SVGAGI in the germline V gene. The CDR3 covers 14 residues. J gave up 9 bases and V 5 bases, and 9 bases lay outside the gene matches. This receptor was taken from a man in his sixties in good health and CMV-seropositive. Material for sequencing was PBMCs. The V and J genes are TRBV6-5 and TRBJ1-5; 8 nucleotides match TRBD1. CDR3 bases: TGTGCCAGCAGTCTATGGACAGGGCAGGGGCCCCAGCATTTT. Its translation is CASSLWTGQGPQHF.